The 6 T cell receptor beta chains below all came from one sample that was sequenced in a study of T cell repertoires in cytomegalovirus infection. Each CDR3 protein is one row after TCRdb ran MiXCR on the reads. Seen here are around 310,000 distinct CDR3 sequences, just under 30% observed once, and the top ten hold 20%. These receptors' antigens are unknown. This material consisted of cultured PBMCs, taken from culture after CMV antigen stimulation. All receptors come from a human donor in good health (CMV status not recorded). Some clones in this sample may be carry-over from other donors' samples.

This clonotype was recorded a few times. V usage is TRBV5-6 and J usage is TRBJ1-6, with no clear D. Germline CDR1 SGHDT, CDR2 YYEEEE. V was trimmed by 0 bases and J by 4 bases, leaving 5 bases between them. The CDR3 sequence is 14 residues long. The CDR3 loop is CASSLAQYNSPLHF. The CDR3, as DNA: TGTGCCAGCAGCTTGGCACAGTATAATTCACCCCTCCACTTT. The whole variable domain, remainder taken from reference TRBV5-6 and TRBJ1-6, is DAGVTQSPTHLIKTRGQQVTLRCSPKSGHDTVSWYQQALGQGPQFIFQYYEEEERQRGNFPDRFSGHQFPNYSSELNVNALLLGDSALYLCASSLAQYNSPLHFGNGTRLTVT.

This sequence joins TRBV5-8 and TRBJ1-2, with TRBD1 as a possible D gene (5 bases). The CDR3 consists of 12 residues. Trimming removed 7 bases at V and 4 bases at J, with 11 bases between. Germline CDR1 reads SGHTS; CDR2 reads YDEGEE. The DNA for the CDR3 is TGTGCCAGCGGGGCAGGAACCTATGGCTACACCTTC. This sequence encodes CASGAGTYGYTF.

This clonotype showed up just a few times. The chain employs TRBV27 and TRBJ2-7; D ambiguous. The CDR3 extends over 13 amino acids. The germline gives CDR1 MNHEY, CDR2 SMNVEV (reference sequence). Between the trimmed V and J ends, which lost 5 bases and 1 base, there was a span of 9 bases. The CDR3 region is CASSATDSYEQYF. For the CDR3, the DNA is TGTGCCAGCAGTGCGACGGATTCCTACGAGCAGTACTTC.

This clonotype was recorded many times. CDR3 sequence: CASSLIGTAYYSNQPQHF. Written as DNA, the CDR3 is TGTGCCAGCAGCTTAATCGGGACAGCTTATTATAGCAATCAGCCCCAGCATTTT. This rearrangement joins TRBV7-7 to TRBJ1-5; 7 nucleotides match TRBD1. This CDR3 region has 18 residues. The trim removed 2 bases at V and 0 bases at J, leaving 10 bases unmatched. The germline gives CDR1 SSHAT, CDR2 FNYEAQ (reference sequence).

The sample holds many counts of this clonotype. The chain recombines TRBV7-8 with TRBJ2-7; D not certain. CDR1 SGHVS and CDR2 FQNEAQ come from the germline V gene. The V and J ends lost 1 base and 2 bases respectively, with 12 bases between them. This CDR3 contains 15 residues. CDR3 protein: CASSLVARPTYEQYF. CDR3 nucleotides: TGTGCCAGCAGCTTAGTTGCACGCCCAACCTACGAGCAGTACTTC.

V and J are TRBV4-1 and TRBJ2-1; D tentatively reads TRBD1 or TRBD2 (5 bases each). Germline V CDR1 and CDR2: MGHRA, YSYEKL. This CDR3 region has 16 residues. Between the trimmed V and J ends, which lost 0 bases and 12 bases, there was a span of 21 bases. The CDR3 DNA reads as TGCGCCAGCAGCCAAGATTTCGCGTTAACCGGGACGGCGCAGTTCTTC. It specifies CASSQDFALTGTAQFF.